This T cell receptor beta chain was sequenced during a study of beta chain features in type 1 diabetes. This clone was recorded a few times. Expressed TCRB transcripts were sequenced because the entire RNA isolate underwent reverse transcription. The repertoire was sequenced with immunoSEQ multiplex PCR; TCRdb's copy has only in-frame clones and lacks some. The data contain hundreds of thousands of clones, roughly 30% of them singletons. This sequence originates from a man aged 18 to 29 in good health. The sequencing sample was made of naive CD4+ T cells from blood.

In DNA, the CDR3 is TGCGCCAGCAGCATGGACAGGGTGACCTACGAGCAGTACTTC. Protein: CASSMDRVTYEQYF. V is TRBV5-1 and J is TRBJ2-7; 8 positions match TRBD1. Germline V CDR1 and CDR2: SGHRS, YFSETQ. V shed 4 bases, J shed 2 bases, and the junction held 5 bases outside the gene matches. The CDR3 has 14 amino acids.